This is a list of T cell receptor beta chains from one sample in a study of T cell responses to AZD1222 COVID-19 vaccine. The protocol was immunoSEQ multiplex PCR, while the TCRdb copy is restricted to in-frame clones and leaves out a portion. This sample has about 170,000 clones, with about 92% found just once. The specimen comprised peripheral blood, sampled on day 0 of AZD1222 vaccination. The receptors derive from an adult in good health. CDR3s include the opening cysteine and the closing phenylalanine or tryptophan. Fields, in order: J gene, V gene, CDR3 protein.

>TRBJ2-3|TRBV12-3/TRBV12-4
CASSLRPDTQYF
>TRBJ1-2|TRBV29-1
CSVEPEGAGYGYTF
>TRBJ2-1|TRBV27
CASSLSPVGSYNEQFF
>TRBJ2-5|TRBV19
CASSIKETQYF
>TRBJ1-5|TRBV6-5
CASSKGNSNQPQHF
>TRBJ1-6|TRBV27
CASSSRRTSSYNSPLHF
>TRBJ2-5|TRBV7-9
CASSSSGTDQETQYF
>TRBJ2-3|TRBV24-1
CATSETGDTQYF
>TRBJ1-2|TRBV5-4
CASSSDGESYGYTF
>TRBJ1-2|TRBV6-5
CASSEEVHYGYTF
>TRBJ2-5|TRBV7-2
CATTTGYQETQYF
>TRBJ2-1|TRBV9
CASRALNNEQFF
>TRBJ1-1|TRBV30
CAWSQGIGTEAFF
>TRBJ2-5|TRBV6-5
CASSSSTGYQETQYF
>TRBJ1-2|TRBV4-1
CASSQEGRGGYTF
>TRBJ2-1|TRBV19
CATTPGAGAEQFF
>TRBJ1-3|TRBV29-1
CSAGTGGNTIYF
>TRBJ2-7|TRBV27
CATRRGPLAGSYEQYF